Sequencing of this TCR beta chain was carried out in a study of regulatory T cells in long-lasting Graves disease. Points from the study as a whole: It was in persistent disease that TRBV28, TRBJ1-2 and TRBJ2-5 were favored.

iRepertoire HTBI primers and Arm-PCR of CDR3 regions built TCR beta libraries. TCRdb redid the calling of the multiplex PCR reads with MiXCR, one entry per CDR3 protein. The repertoire includes some 560,000 distinct CDR3 sequences, around 16% of them detected once, and around 25% sits in the top ten. Many counts were recorded for this clonotype. The antigen is undetermined. The sample's time point: newly diagnosed GD, antithyroid drugs for less than 3 months. Preparation of the TCR library used RNA extracted from PBMCs. This CDR3 region has 16 residues. Trimming removed 4 bases at V and 3 bases at J, with 16 bases between. Germline V lookup: CDR1 MDHEN, CDR2 SYDVKM. The sample also formed part of further work on T cells in Graves' hyperthyroidism and ophthalmopathy. This second study notes: Diagnostic assessment was based on clinical symptoms, serum thyroxine and TRAb, thyroid ultrasound and orbital computed tomography.

The sequencing used peripheral blood mononuclear cells (PBMCs), collected at new diagnosis, from a patient treated with antithyroid drugs. The source is a woman aged 35-60 years with Graves disease. This rearrangement joins TRBV28 to TRBJ1-5; D not certain. CDR3 sequence reads: CASSSYRRVDNQPQHF. In DNA, the CDR3 is TGTGCCAGCAGTTCCTACCGAAGAGTTGACAATCAGCCCCAGCATTTT.